This TCR beta chain was identified during a study of naive and memory T cell subsets (dated by TCRdb to the late 2010s). Notes on the research overall: The study applied an open-source, UMI-based TCR alpha and beta sequencing pipeline to sorted naive and memory peripheral blood T cell subsets. Complete agreement was observed between the functional CMV T cell responses and the IgG serology results. RNA was DNase-treated and reverse transcribed with TCR constant-region primers, mostly using SuperScript III. Findings and caveats that apply to the study as a whole: Single alpha or beta chain sequences, rather than paired alpha/beta receptors, were used to define clonotypes. Gini index rose and Shannon and inverse Simpson diversity fell from naive through CM, EM and EMRA in both CD4 and CD8 cells. RNA-based TCR counts may be affected by expression changes linked to T cell activation and differentiation. TCR abundance followed a power law with an exponent that was different for naive and memory subsets but consistent across the three individuals. No ground truth was available to validate the repertoire findings for the naive and memory subsets. After error correction, over 90% of naive TCR sequences appeared only once, giving much steeper abundance distributions than memory subsets.

Libraries came from UMI-ligation and nested PCR. To cover both TRBC1 and TRBC2, the beta constant-region primer consisted of an equimolar mix of two oligonucleotides. The ligated cDNA went through four rounds of PCR with nested alpha and beta constant-region primers together with the SP2 primer. T4 RNA ligase 1 ligated a single-stranded oligonucleotide carrying the SP2 primer and a 12-nucleotide UMI to the cDNA 3' end. Incubation of the ligation reaction was carried out at 16 degrees C for about 20-25 hours. PCR2 was usually performed as a SYBR Green qPCR and halted at a preset threshold so that over-amplification would not occur. Every purification after the first one was done using Agencourt AMPure XP magnetic beads. Libraries were quantified by Qubit and checked on a TapeStation, with a main peak expected near 650 bp. Pooled libraries were sequenced on an Illumina MiSeq with v2 2x251 paired-end kits, typically giving roughly 0.95-2.1 million reads per sample. Libraries were pooled at approximately 3.7 nM per sample, and about 4.5-7% PhiX was added to improve cluster recognition. Per the source publication's procedure: FASTQ reads processed by Demultiplexor were assigned V and J genes by Decombinator through tag matching that tolerated a single base-pair mismatch. By using UMIs, Collapsinator corrected both sequencing errors and the frequency errors caused by PCR heterogeneity. TCRs were translated and CDR3s were extracted from the conserved cysteine to the FGXG phenylalanine by CDR3Translator, with non-productive sequences being flagged. Gini, Shannon entropy and inverse Simpson indices were calculated on repertoires that had been subsampled to equal numbers of UMI-defined TCRs. Power-law fits to clonotype abundance distributions were performed by maximum likelihood within the linear range. When run on a single naive CD8 sample, MIGEC and the pipeline yielded similar UMI counts, similar unique TCR numbers and similar clonal distributions. Repertoires were searched for 7,322 CMV-associated CDR3 sequences compiled from VDJdb and a published dataset. TCRdb trimmed the raw reads at Q25, called clones with MiXCR and kept productive beta chains. Rows matching on CDR3 protein sequence are summarized as one entry with the most common DNA and genes. Here the V and J calls rest on TCRdb's processing, not on the authors' analysis. The sample includes around 110,000 distinct CDR3 sequences, with just over 35% observed a single time. About 1% of the sample is in the top ten clones.

TCR alpha and beta chain libraries were amplified separately from the second PCR step onward. The CMV status of each donor was determined by measuring IFNgamma production from CD4+ T cells after fresh PBMCs had been stimulated overnight with CMV viral lysate. CD4 T cells were positively selected using Miltenyi beads, after which CD8 T cells were positively selected from the CD4-negative fraction. Cells stained for CD3, CD4, CD8, CD45RA, CD27 and a live/dead dye were sorted on a BD Aria II into four subsets by CD45RA and CD27. A few healthy volunteers provided blood, and each donor's sample was split into CD4 and CD8 T cells and then further divided into four differentiation subsets. Approximately 120 ml of peripheral blood was collected from each donor, and PBMC were isolated by Ficoll-Paque PLUS density-gradient centrifugation. After sorting, cells were lysed in RLT buffer, RNA was extracted using a Qiagen RNeasy kit, and the extracted RNA was stored at -80 degrees C.

Relative to germline, V is missing 5 bases and J is missing 2 bases, with 3 bases of the junction outside any gene match. The germline V gene (reference sequence) gives CDR1 as DFQATT and CDR2 as SNEGSKA. The CDR3 sequence holds 13 residues, the cysteine and phenylalanine included. Only CDR3 DNA remains: 39 bases, in frame from the first base. The table lists this clonotype with a few counts. There is no known antigen for this receptor. One base away there is no much larger clone; base qualities are not given. The chain is made from TRBV20-1 and TRBJ2-3; TRBD2 matches 8 bases in the middle. The sequenced sample consisted of central memory CD4+ T cells from blood. The label giving this sample's cell subset or site can be read as: central memory, CD45RA- CD27+. The clonotype originates from a human donor in good health. The DNA is TGCAGTGCTGCGGGGGGATACACAGATACGCAGTATTTT. Its product reads: CSAAGGYTDTQYF.